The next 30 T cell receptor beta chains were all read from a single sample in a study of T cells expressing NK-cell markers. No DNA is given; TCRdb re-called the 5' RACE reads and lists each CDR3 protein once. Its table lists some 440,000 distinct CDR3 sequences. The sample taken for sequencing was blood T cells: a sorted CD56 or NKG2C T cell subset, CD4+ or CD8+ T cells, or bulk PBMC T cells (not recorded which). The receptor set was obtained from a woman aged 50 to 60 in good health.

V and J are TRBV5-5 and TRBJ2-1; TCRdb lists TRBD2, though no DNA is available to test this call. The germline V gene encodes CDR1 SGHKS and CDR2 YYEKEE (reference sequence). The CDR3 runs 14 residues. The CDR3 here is CASSLSGIYNEQFF.

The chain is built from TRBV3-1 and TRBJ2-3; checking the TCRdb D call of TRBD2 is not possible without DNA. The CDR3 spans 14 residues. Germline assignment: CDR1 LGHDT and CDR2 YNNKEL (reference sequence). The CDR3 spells CASSHPSRADTQYF.

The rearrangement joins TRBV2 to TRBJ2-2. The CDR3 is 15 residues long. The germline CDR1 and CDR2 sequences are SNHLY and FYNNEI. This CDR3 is CASSPGIFSTGELFF.

CDR3 in amino acids: CASSFLDSGKGYTF. The genes are TRBV12-3 or TRBV12-4 and TRBJ1-2; without DNA, the TCRdb call of TRBD1 cannot be checked. The CDR3 extends over 14 amino acids.

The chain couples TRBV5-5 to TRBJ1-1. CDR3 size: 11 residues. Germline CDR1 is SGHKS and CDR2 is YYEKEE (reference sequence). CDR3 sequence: CASSFMREAFF.

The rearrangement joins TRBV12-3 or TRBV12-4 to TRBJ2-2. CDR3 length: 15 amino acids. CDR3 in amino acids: CASSPDMLSAGELFF.

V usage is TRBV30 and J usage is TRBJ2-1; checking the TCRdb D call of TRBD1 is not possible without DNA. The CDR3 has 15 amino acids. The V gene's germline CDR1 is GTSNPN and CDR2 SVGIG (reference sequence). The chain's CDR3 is CAWSVVNPRANEQFF.

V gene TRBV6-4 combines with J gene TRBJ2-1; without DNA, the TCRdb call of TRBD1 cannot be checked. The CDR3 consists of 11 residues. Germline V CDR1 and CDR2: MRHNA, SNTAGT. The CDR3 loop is CASSGRGEQFF.

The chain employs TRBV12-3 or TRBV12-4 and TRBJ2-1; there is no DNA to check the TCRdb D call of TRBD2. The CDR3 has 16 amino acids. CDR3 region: CASSFLTSGKYNEQFF.

This chain's CDR3 is CASTWRGEGETQYF. J is TRBJ2-5 and V is TRBV12-3 or TRBV12-4; the D call of TRBD2 rests on TCRdb alone, since no DNA is present to check it. The CDR3 length is 14 residues.

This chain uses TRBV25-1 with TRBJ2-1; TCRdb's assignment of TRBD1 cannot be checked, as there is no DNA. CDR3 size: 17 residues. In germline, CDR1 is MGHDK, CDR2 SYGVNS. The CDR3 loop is CASSGSLGKGRSAEQFF.

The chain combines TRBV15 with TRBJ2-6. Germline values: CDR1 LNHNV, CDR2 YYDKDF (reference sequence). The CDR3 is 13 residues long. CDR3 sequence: CATSTGGANVLTF.

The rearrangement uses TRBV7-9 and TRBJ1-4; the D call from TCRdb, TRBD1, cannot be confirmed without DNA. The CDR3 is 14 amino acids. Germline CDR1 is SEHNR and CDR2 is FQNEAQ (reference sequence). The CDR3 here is CASSLTGVGEKLFF.

The CDR3 spells CASRLDRSYEQYF. The V and J genes are TRBV5-1 and TRBJ2-7. Germline V gene data show CDR1 as SGHRS and CDR2 as YFSETQ. The CDR3 spans 13 residues.

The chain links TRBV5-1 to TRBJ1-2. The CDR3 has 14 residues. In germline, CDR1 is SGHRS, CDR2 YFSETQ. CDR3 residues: CASSSEGLRYGYTF. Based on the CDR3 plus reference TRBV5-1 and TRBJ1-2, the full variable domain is KAGVTQTPRYLIKTRGQQVTLSCSPISGHRSVSWYQQTPGQGLQFLFEYFSETQRNKGNFPGRFSGRQFSNSRSEMNVSTLELGDSALYLCASSSEGLRYGYTFGSGTRLTVV.

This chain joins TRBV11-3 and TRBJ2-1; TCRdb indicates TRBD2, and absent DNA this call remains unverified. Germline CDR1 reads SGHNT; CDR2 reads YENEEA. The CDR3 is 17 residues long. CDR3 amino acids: CASSLGELAGGFNEQFF.

The CDR3: CASSEGWSVGLTNTGELFF. The chain couples TRBV12-3 or TRBV12-4 to TRBJ2-2; TCRdb picks TRBD1, but there is no DNA to check that call. The CDR3 totals 19 residues.

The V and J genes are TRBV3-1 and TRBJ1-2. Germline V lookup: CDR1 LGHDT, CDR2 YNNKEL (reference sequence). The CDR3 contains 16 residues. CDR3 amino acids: CASSQDVGFTADGYTF.

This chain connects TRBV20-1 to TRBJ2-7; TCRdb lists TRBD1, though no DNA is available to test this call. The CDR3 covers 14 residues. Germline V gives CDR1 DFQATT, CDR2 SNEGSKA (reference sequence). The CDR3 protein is CSAQKRTGVGEQYF.

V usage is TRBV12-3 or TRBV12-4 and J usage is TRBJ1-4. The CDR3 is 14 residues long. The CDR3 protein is CASSFKEGREKLFF.

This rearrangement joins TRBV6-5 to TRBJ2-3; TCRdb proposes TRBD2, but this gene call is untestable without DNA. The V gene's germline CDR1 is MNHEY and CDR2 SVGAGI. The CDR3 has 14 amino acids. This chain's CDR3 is CASSFEGSTDTQYF.

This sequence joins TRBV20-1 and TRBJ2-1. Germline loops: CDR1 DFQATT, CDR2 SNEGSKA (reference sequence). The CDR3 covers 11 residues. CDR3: CSARAVSEQFF.

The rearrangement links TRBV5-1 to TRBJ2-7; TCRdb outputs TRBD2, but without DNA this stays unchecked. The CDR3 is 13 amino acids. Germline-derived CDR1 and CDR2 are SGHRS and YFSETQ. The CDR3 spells CASSFGTGLEQYF.

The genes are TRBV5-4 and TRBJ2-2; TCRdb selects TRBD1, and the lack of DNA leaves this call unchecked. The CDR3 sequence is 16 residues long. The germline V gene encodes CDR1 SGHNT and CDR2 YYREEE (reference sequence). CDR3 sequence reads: CASSLGGQVSPGELFF.

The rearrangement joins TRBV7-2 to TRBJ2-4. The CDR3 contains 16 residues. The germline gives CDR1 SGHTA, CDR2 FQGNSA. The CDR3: CASSLVMLGMDNIQYF.

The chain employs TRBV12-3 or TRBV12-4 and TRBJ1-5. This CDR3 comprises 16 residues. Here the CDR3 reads CASSPGTARPNQPQHF.

This CDR3 is CAWTRSGLAVSYNEQFF. The V call is TRBV30, the J call TRBJ2-1; the TCRdb D gene call, TRBD2, has no DNA to confirm it. The CDR3 sequence is 17 residues long. Germline values: CDR1 GTSNPN, CDR2 SVGIG (reference sequence).

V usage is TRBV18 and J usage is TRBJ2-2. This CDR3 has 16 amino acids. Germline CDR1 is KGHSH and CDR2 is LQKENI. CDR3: CASSPTVQLNTGELFF.

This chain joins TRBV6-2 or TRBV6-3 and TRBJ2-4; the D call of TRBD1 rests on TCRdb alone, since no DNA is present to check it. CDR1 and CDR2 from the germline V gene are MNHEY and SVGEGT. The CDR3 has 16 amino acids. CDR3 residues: CASSFRDRQAKNIQYF.

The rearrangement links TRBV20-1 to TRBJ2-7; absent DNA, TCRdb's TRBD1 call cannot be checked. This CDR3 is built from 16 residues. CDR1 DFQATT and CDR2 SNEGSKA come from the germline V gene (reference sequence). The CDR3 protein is CSAALGGTGNRIVQYF.